This T cell receptor beta chain was captured in a study of identical twins. This clonotype was detected only a few times. From the 5' RACE reads, TCRdb called clonotypes with MiXCR, one entry per CDR3 protein. The table lists about 730,000 distinct CDR3 sequences, less than 25% of them singletons, with over 4% in the top ten. The same sample was also studied in work on T cells expressing NK-cell markers. As reported in that work: All TCR beta repertoires analysed originated from sorted CD3+CD56+NKG2C+, CD3+CD56+NKG2C- and CD3+CD56-NKG2C+ T cells. Seven donors tested HCMV-seropositive and one tested seronegative among the eight sequenced.

This receptor was obtained from a woman between 18 and 29 years old in good health. The material sequenced was PBMCs.

The CDR3 coding sequence is TGCGCCAGCAGCTTGGTCGCAGGGGCGAATCGGTATACCGGGGAGCTGTTTTTT. It specifies CASSLVAGANRYTGELFF. The V and J genes are TRBV5-1 and TRBJ2-2, with D possibly matching TRBD1 (6 bases). In germline, CDR1 is SGHRS, CDR2 YFSETQ. The CDR3 runs 18 residues. V was clipped by 0 bases and J by 5 bases, with 20 bases between them.